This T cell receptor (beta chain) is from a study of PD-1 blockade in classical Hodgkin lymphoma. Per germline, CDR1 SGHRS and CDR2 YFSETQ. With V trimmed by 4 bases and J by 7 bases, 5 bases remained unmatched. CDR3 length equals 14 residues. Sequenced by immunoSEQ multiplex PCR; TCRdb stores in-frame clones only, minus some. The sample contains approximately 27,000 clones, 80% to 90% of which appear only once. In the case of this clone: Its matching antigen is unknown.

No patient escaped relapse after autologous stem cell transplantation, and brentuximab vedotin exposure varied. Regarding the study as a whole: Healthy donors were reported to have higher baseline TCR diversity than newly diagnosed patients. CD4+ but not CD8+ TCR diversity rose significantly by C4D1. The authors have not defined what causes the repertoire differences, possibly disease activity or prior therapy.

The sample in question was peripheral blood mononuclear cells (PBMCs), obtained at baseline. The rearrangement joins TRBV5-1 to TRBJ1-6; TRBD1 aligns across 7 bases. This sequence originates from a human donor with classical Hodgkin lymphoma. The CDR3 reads CASSEATGNSPLHF. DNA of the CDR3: TGCGCCAGCAGCGAAGCGACAGGGAATTCACCCCTCCACTTT.